A selection of T cell receptor beta chains follows, all from one sample in a study of T and B cells in COVID-19 patients. TCRdb reprocessed the multiplex PCR reads with MiXCR, giving one entry per CDR3 protein. Of 700 to 850 distinct CDR3 sequences detected, 25% to 35% appear once; the ten largest clones hold about two fifths. Sequenced input: blood. These receptors were taken from a human donor with active COVID-19. The donor label of this sample is uncertain. CDR3s include the opening cysteine and the closing phenylalanine or tryptophan. D genes are given only for firm matches. Clone size is shown for a subset of rows, as once, few, many or a class of expanded clone.

clone size: medium-sized; D gene: TRBD1; J gene: TRBJ2-5; V gene: TRBV20-1; CDR3 DNA: TGCAGTGGGAAGACAGGGATCCTAGAGACCCAGTACTTC; CDR3 protein: CSGKTGILETQYF
clone size: NA; D gene: TRBD1; J gene: TRBJ1-6; V gene: TRBV6-6; CDR3 DNA: TGTGCCAGCAGTCCGGGACAGGTCCGTCCACCCCTCCACTTT; CDR3 protein: CASSPGQVRPPLHF
clone size: large; D gene: TRBD1; J gene: TRBJ2-6; V gene: TRBV19; CDR3 DNA: TGTGCCAGTAGTATATCACCCGGGACAGCCGTCTCTGGGGCCAACGTCCTGACTTTC; CDR3 protein: CASSISPGTAVSGANVLTF
clone size: once; D gene: TRBD1; J gene: TRBJ1-4; V gene: TRBV12-3/TRBV12-4; CDR3 DNA: TGTGCCAGCAGTTTTGGGACAGGGGGCGGAAAACTGTTTTTT; CDR3 protein: CASSFGTGGGKLFF
clone size: few; D gene: NA; J gene: TRBJ1-5; V gene: TRBV9; CDR3 DNA: TGTGCCAGCAGCGTAGGGGGGACTAGCAATCAGCCCCAGCATTTT; CDR3 protein: CASSVGGTSNQPQHF
clone size: NA; D gene: NA; J gene: TRBJ2-3; V gene: TRBV5-4; CDR3 DNA: TGTGCCAGCAGCTCACAGGTGACAAGCACAGATACGCAGTATTTT; CDR3 protein: CASSSQVTSTDTQYF
clone size: NA; D gene: TRBD1; J gene: TRBJ2-5; V gene: TRBV5-6; CDR3 DNA: TGTGCCAGCAGTTTGGAGACAGGGGGCGGAGAGACCCAGTACTTC; CDR3 protein: CASSLETGGGETQYF
clone size: few; D gene: NA; J gene: TRBJ2-2; V gene: TRBV27; CDR3 DNA: TGTGCCAGCATGCCGGCGGGAATGGGTGGGGAGCTGTTTTTT; CDR3 protein: CASMPAGMGGELFF
clone size: large; D gene: TRBD2; J gene: TRBJ2-3; V gene: TRBV5-6; CDR3 DNA: TGTGCCAGCAGCCCAGACCCAGCGGGGGGGTTTGATACGCAGTATTTT; CDR3 protein: CASSPDPAGGFDTQYF
clone size: NA; D gene: TRBD2; J gene: TRBJ2-3; V gene: TRBV5-5; CDR3 DNA: TGTGCCAGCAGCTTGGGACTAGCGGAGGTCGACCGCACAGATACGCAGTATTTT; CDR3 protein: CASSLGLAEVDRTDTQYF
clone size: large; D gene: NA; J gene: TRBJ2-7; V gene: TRBV6-2/TRBV6-3; CDR3 DNA: TGTGCCAGCAGTTACCTTTACGAGCAGTACTTC; CDR3 protein: CASSYLYEQYF
clone size: NA; D gene: NA; J gene: TRBJ1-2; V gene: TRBV19; CDR3 DNA: TGTGCCAGTAGACCGGGACATCTCTATGGCTACACCTTC; CDR3 protein: CASRPGHLYGYTF
clone size: medium-sized; D gene: TRBD2; J gene: TRBJ2-7; V gene: TRBV6-6; CDR3 DNA: TGTGCCAGCAGTTTAGGACTAGCTGACTACGAGCAGTACTTC; CDR3 protein: CASSLGLADYEQYF
clone size: NA; D gene: NA; J gene: TRBJ2-2; V gene: TRBV12-3/TRBV12-4; CDR3 DNA: TGTGCCAGCAGTTTAATGGACACCAAGGAGCTGTTTTTT; CDR3 protein: CASSLMDTKELFF
clone size: medium-sized; D gene: TRBD2; J gene: TRBJ2-7; V gene: TRBV5-6; CDR3 DNA: TGTGCCAGCAGCGGGGGACTAGCGGGGGGCTACGAGCAGTACTTC; CDR3 protein: CASSGGLAGGYEQYF
clone size: few; D gene: TRBD2; J gene: TRBJ2-3; V gene: TRBV20-1; CDR3 DNA: TGCAGTGCTACCCGCCGGGGGCGGGAGGGCACAGATACGCAGTATTTT; CDR3 protein: CSATRRGREGTDTQYF
clone size: NA; D gene: NA; J gene: TRBJ1-1; V gene: TRBV6-5; CDR3 DNA: TGTGCCAGCAGTTACGTAGGGGAGGGCACTGAAGCTTTCTTT; CDR3 protein: CASSYVGEGTEAFF
clone size: hyperexpanded; D gene: NA; J gene: TRBJ2-5; V gene: TRBV29-1; CDR3 DNA: TGCAGCGTTGAAGAAAAAGAGACCCAGTACTTC; CDR3 protein: CSVEEKETQYF
clone size: NA; D gene: NA; J gene: TRBJ2-1; V gene: TRBV28; CDR3 DNA: TGTGCCAGCAGTTTATGGACCTCAGGTGTGGGCTCCGGTGAGCAGTTCTTC; CDR3 protein: CASSLWTSGVGSGEQFF
clone size: once; D gene: NA; J gene: TRBJ2-2; V gene: TRBV19; CDR3 DNA: TGTGCCAGTAGTGCCGGGACCAGACAGTTGAACACCGGGGAGCTGTTTTTT; CDR3 protein: CASSAGTRQLNTGELFF
clone size: medium-sized; D gene: NA; J gene: TRBJ1-3; V gene: TRBV19; CDR3 DNA: TGTGCCAGTACAATGACAGGAAACACCATATATTTT; CDR3 protein: CASTMTGNTIYF
clone size: medium-sized; D gene: NA; J gene: TRBJ2-1; V gene: TRBV30; CDR3 DNA: TGTGCCTGGAGTATGGGGTCAGGTGAGCAGTTCTTC; CDR3 protein: CAWSMGSGEQFF
clone size: NA; D gene: TRBD2; J gene: TRBJ2-5; V gene: TRBV5-6; CDR3 DNA: TGTGCCAGCAGCTCGGGACTAGCGGGGGCCCAAGAGACCCAGTACTTC; CDR3 protein: CASSSGLAGAQETQYF
clone size: medium-sized; D gene: NA; J gene: TRBJ1-2; V gene: TRBV6-4; CDR3 DNA: TGTGCCAGCACAGTGAATGTCAGGCCTTTCTTGGGGGGCTACACCTTC; CDR3 protein: CASTVNVRPFLGGYTF
clone size: medium-sized; D gene: TRBD2; J gene: TRBJ2-1; V gene: TRBV7-6; CDR3 DNA: TGTGCCAGCAGCTTAGTCTCTAGCGGGAGCTCGTATGATGAGCAGTTCTTC; CDR3 protein: CASSLVSSGSSYDEQFF
clone size: large; D gene: TRBD1; J gene: TRBJ2-7; V gene: TRBV10-3; CDR3 DNA: TGTGCCATCAAGGGGACAGGGACCTACGAGCAGTACTTC; CDR3 protein: CAIKGTGTYEQYF
clone size: NA; D gene: TRBD2; J gene: TRBJ2-7; V gene: TRBV13; CDR3 DNA: TGTGCCAGCAGCTCGGGACTAGCGGGAGAGTACGAGCAGTACTTC; CDR3 protein: CASSSGLAGEYEQYF
clone size: NA; D gene: NA; J gene: TRBJ2-7; V gene: TRBV6-5; CDR3 DNA: TGTGCCAGCAGAACAGGGGGAGGGCCGGGCGAGCAGTACTTC; CDR3 protein: CASRTGGGPGEQYF
clone size: large; D gene: NA; J gene: TRBJ2-7; V gene: TRBV19; CDR3 DNA: TGTGCCAGTAGTATCGAAGGGGCCGAGCAGTACTTC; CDR3 protein: CASSIEGAEQYF
clone size: few; D gene: TRBD2; J gene: TRBJ2-1; V gene: TRBV28; CDR3 DNA: TGTGCCAGCACCTTAATAGCGGGAGGTAACAATGAGCAGTTCTTC; CDR3 protein: CASTLIAGGNNEQFF
clone size: hyperexpanded; D gene: TRBD1; J gene: TRBJ1-6; V gene: TRBV12-3/TRBV12-4; CDR3 DNA: TGTGCCAGCAGTCAGGGACAGGGGTATTCACCCCTCCACTTT; CDR3 protein: CASSQGQGYSPLHF
clone size: large; D gene: NA; J gene: TRBJ2-5; V gene: TRBV6-5; CDR3 DNA: TGTGCCAGCAGCCCCTATGGGAGCGCGGAGACCCAGTACTTC; CDR3 protein: CASSPYGSAETQYF
clone size: NA; D gene: NA; J gene: TRBJ1-1; V gene: TRBV28; CDR3 DNA: TGTGCCAGCAGTTTATCGACAGAGAGGAACACTGAAGCTTTCTTT; CDR3 protein: CASSLSTERNTEAFF
clone size: medium-sized; D gene: TRBD1; J gene: TRBJ1-2; V gene: TRBV15; CDR3 DNA: TGTGCCACCAGCCCGACCCGGACAGGGAACTATGGCTACACCTTC; CDR3 protein: CATSPTRTGNYGYTF
clone size: NA; D gene: TRBD1; J gene: TRBJ2-6; V gene: TRBV11-2; CDR3 DNA: TGTGCCAGCAGCTTAGCCTACGGGACAGCCGTCTCTGGGGCCAACGTCCTGACTTTC; CDR3 protein: CASSLAYGTAVSGANVLTF
clone size: medium-sized; D gene: NA; J gene: TRBJ2-5; V gene: TRBV6-5; CDR3 DNA: TGTGCCAGCAGTCTAAGGGGGGCAGCCCAGTACTTC; CDR3 protein: CASSLRGAAQYF
clone size: large; D gene: NA; J gene: TRBJ2-1; V gene: TRBV27; CDR3 DNA: TGTGCCAGCAGAGAGTTGGTGGGCAGCAGGGTAGGTTACAATGAGCAGTTCTTC; CDR3 protein: CASRELVGSRVGYNEQFF
clone size: large; D gene: NA; J gene: TRBJ2-7; V gene: TRBV5-6; CDR3 DNA: TGTGCCAGCAGCTGGGGAACAGGGCTCGCTGAGCAGTACTTC; CDR3 protein: CASSWGTGLAEQYF
clone size: large; D gene: NA; J gene: TRBJ2-2; V gene: TRBV10-3; CDR3 DNA: TGTGCCATCACTGCGAGCACCGGGGAGCTGTTTTTT; CDR3 protein: CAITASTGELFF
clone size: medium-sized; D gene: TRBD1; J gene: TRBJ2-5; V gene: TRBV19; CDR3 DNA: TGTGCCAGTAGTATGGGTTCCGGGACAGGGTTACAAGAGACCCAGTACTTC; CDR3 protein: CASSMGSGTGLQETQYF
clone size: NA; D gene: NA; J gene: TRBJ2-1; V gene: TRBV20-1; CDR3 DNA: TGCAGTGCTGGTGACTCCACGTTGGATCATAAAGCCCTCTACAATGAGCAGTTCTTC; CDR3 protein: CSAGDSTLDHKALYNEQFF
clone size: large; D gene: NA; J gene: TRBJ2-2; V gene: TRBV18; CDR3 DNA: TGTGCCAGCTCACCACCCAGGGGAGCAAGTACCGGGGAGCTGTTTTTT; CDR3 protein: CASSPPRGASTGELFF
clone size: medium-sized; D gene: NA; J gene: TRBJ1-1; V gene: TRBV5-5; CDR3 DNA: TGTGCCAGCACACATCGAGGGAACACTGAAGCTTTCTTT; CDR3 protein: CASTHRGNTEAFF
clone size: medium-sized; D gene: TRBD2; J gene: TRBJ2-7; V gene: TRBV5-1; CDR3 DNA: TGCGCCAGCAGCTTGACTAGCGTATACGAGCAGTACTTC; CDR3 protein: CASSLTSVYEQYF
clone size: medium-sized; D gene: NA; J gene: TRBJ1-1; V gene: TRBV15; CDR3 DNA: TGTGCCACCAGCACGCGGGCTTTGAACACTGAAGCTTTCTTT; CDR3 protein: CATSTRALNTEAFF
clone size: few; D gene: TRBD2; J gene: TRBJ2-4; V gene: TRBV11-2; CDR3 DNA: TGTGCCAGCAGCTTACAACCGGGACTAGCGGGAGGGCCCAAAAACATTCAGTACTTC; CDR3 protein: CASSLQPGLAGGPKNIQYF
clone size: NA; D gene: TRBD2; J gene: TRBJ2-1; V gene: TRBV5-6; CDR3 DNA: TGTGCCAGCAGCTTGGGGGGGGGGGTGGCGGGGGGAAATGAGCAGTTCTTC; CDR3 protein: CASSLGGGVAGGNEQFF
clone size: NA; D gene: NA; J gene: TRBJ2-7; V gene: TRBV13; CDR3 DNA: TGTGCCAGCAGACTAGAGGGGTCGGGCTCCTACGAGCAGTACTTC; CDR3 protein: CASRLEGSGSYEQYF
clone size: NA; D gene: TRBD2; J gene: TRBJ2-1; V gene: TRBV19; CDR3 DNA: TGTGCCAGTAGTCCTTGGACTAGCGGGGTAAGCTCCTACAATGAGCAGTTCTTC; CDR3 protein: CASSPWTSGVSSYNEQFF
clone size: large; D gene: NA; J gene: TRBJ2-3; V gene: TRBV27; CDR3 DNA: TGTGCCAGCAGTCTAGGGTCAGCCACAGATACGCAGTATTTT; CDR3 protein: CASSLGSATDTQYF
clone size: large; D gene: TRBD2; J gene: TRBJ2-3; V gene: TRBV27; CDR3 DNA: TGTGCCAGCAGTTCCACTCCGGGACTAGACACAGATACGCAGTATTTT; CDR3 protein: CASSSTPGLDTDTQYF
clone size: NA; D gene: NA; J gene: TRBJ2-1; V gene: TRBV7-9; CDR3 DNA: TGTGCCAGCAGCGCCCCACTTAAAAATGAGCAGTTCTTC; CDR3 protein: CASSAPLKNEQFF
clone size: medium-sized; D gene: NA; J gene: TRBJ2-1; V gene: TRBV5-1; CDR3 DNA: TGCGCCAGCAACCTAGACCTCCTCAATGAGCAGTTCTTC; CDR3 protein: CASNLDLLNEQFF
clone size: NA; D gene: TRBD2; J gene: TRBJ2-5; V gene: TRBV6-1; CDR3 DNA: TGTGCCAGCACCGGACTAGCGGGAGGGCAAGAGACCCAGTACTTC; CDR3 protein: CASTGLAGGQETQYF